These 8 T cell receptor beta chains came from one sample sequenced in a study of blood T cell repertoires in COVID-19. Profiling relied on immunoSEQ multiplex PCR, and the TCRdb table lists in-frame clones only, not all of them. Found here are about 250,000 clones, approximately 84% of them singletons; the top ten hold 4%. The source material was peripheral blood. All receptors come from a man between 50 and 59 years old with acute or convalescent COVID-19.

This clone was seen a single time. This chain connects TRBV30 to TRBJ2-7, with 12 bases matching TRBD1. Germline loops: CDR1 GTSNPN, CDR2 SVGIG (reference sequence). This CDR3 has 15 residues. Unmatched junction bases numbered 5, after V lost 2 bases and J lost 3 bases. The CDR3 sequence is CAWSPGTGGFYEQYF. The CDR3 DNA sequence: TGTGCCTGGAGTCCCGGGACAGGGGGCTTCTACGAGCAGTACTTC.

The rearrangement links TRBV14 to TRBJ2-1; 9 nucleotides match TRBD2. Trimming cost V 1 base and J 2 bases; bases outside gene matches: 0. The CDR3 has 15 amino acids. CDR1 is SGHDN and CDR2 is FVKESK in the germline V gene. As DNA, the CDR3 is TGTGCCAGCAGCCAAGGACTAGCGGCCTACAATGAGCAGTTCTTC. It translates to CASSQGLAAYNEQFF.

V usage is TRBV12-3 or TRBV12-4 and J usage is TRBJ1-2; D is undetermined. Trimming took off 6 bases at V and 6 bases at J, with 14 bases between the two ends. This CDR3 spans 13 amino acids. CDR3 coding DNA: TGTGCCAGCAGCGGAGGTGATTTCCATGGCTACACCTTC. As protein: CASSGGDFHGYTF.

This rearrangement joins TRBV19 to TRBJ1-4; D gene unclear. Germline assignment: CDR1 LNHDA and CDR2 SQIVND (reference sequence). The CDR3 is made up of 15 amino acids. The germline V and J ends were trimmed by 5 bases and 7 bases, with 17 bases remaining between them. CDR3: CASSGESGNPEKLFF. The CDR3 DNA is TGTGCCAGTAGTGGGGAGTCGGGGAACCCTGAAAAACTGTTTTTT.

Note on this clone: The sample holds other DNA sequences that translate to the same CDR3. V usage is TRBV30 and J usage is TRBJ1-1; D might be TRBD1 (5 bases). Germline CDR1 reads GTSNPN; CDR2 reads SVGIG (reference sequence). CDR3 length: 12 amino acids. The ends were cut back, 1 base at V and 10 bases at J, with 13 bases in the middle. The CDR3 here is CAWSATGGRAFF. For the CDR3, the DNA is TGTGCCTGGAGTGCCACAGGTGGCAGAGCTTTCTTT.

The chain carries TRBV5-8 and TRBJ2-2; D possibly corresponds to TRBD2 (6 bases). The V gene's germline CDR1 is SGHTS and CDR2 YDEGEE. The CDR3 runs 17 residues. With 2 bases removed from V and 3 bases from J, the gap between germline ends came to 17 bases. This CDR3 reads CASSLGALAYDTGELFF. The CDR3 nucleotides are TGTGCCAGCAGCTTAGGAGCGCTAGCGTATGACACCGGGGAGCTGTTTTTT.

This clone was counted a few times. The rearrangement uses TRBV10-3 and TRBJ1-1; 10 bases match TRBD1. V was pared by 6 bases and J by 2 bases, with 3 bases of the junction left unmatched. The germline CDR1 and CDR2 sequences are ENHRY and SYGVKD. The CDR3 totals 14 residues. The CDR3 DNA reads as TGTGCCATCAGAGACAGGGGGCGAAACACTGAAGCTTTCTTT. It encodes CAIRDRGRNTEAFF.

The chain uses TRBV12-5 and TRBJ2-1, with 7 nucleotides matching TRBD1. The V gene end was trimmed by 6 bases and the J gene end by 12 bases; junction bases not matched to a gene: 17. Looked up from germline, CDR1 is LGHNT and CDR2 is FRNRAP. This CDR3 has 15 residues. The CDR3 reads CASGPTGVQVFGQFF. In DNA, the CDR3 is TGTGCTAGTGGACCTACAGGGGTTCAAGTTTTTGGGCAGTTCTTC.